The rows below give T cell receptor beta chains drawn from one sample of a study of monozygotic twins with inflammatory bowel disease. With the 5' RACE reads reprocessed, TCRdb shows one record per CDR3 protein and no DNA. Its table records about 300,000 distinct CDR3 sequences. Input material: blood. These receptors all stem from a human donor with ulcerative colitis or Crohn's disease, or a healthy co-twin of an affected twin (not recorded which). The CDR3 runs from the conserved cysteine through the conserved F or W.

j_call | v_call | cdr3_aa
TRBJ2-3 | TRBV5-1 | CASSLELGAGLTDTQYF
TRBJ2-7 | TRBV30 | CAWRGNRVGEQYF
TRBJ2-2 | TRBV19 | CASSIGRGAANTGELFF
TRBJ1-2 | TRBV6-1 | CASGPLGFYTF
TRBJ2-1 | TRBV5-1 | CASSLTGGGTNEQFF
TRBJ1-2 | TRBV12-5 | CASGLSTNYGYTF
TRBJ2-1 | TRBV7-2 | CASSQSRAVNGEQFF
TRBJ1-4 | TRBV7-9 | CASSYSGTASEKLFF
TRBJ2-1 | TRBV10-3 | CAIGAGGPNEQFF
TRBJ1-5 | TRBV6-5 | CASSYASRQPQHF
TRBJ2-5 | TRBV28 | CVSSLQGTSKETQYF
TRBJ2-4 | TRBV7-2 | CASSPAFAKNIQYF
TRBJ1-5 | TRBV24-1 | CATSNRNQPQHF
TRBJ2-3 | TRBV10-3 | CAIGFTDTQYF
TRBJ1-5 | TRBV7-9 | CASSLEGALNQPQHF
TRBJ2-4 | TRBV5-1 | CASSLSRVLSDIQYF
TRBJ2-5 | TRBV4-2 | CASSQLRMETQYF
TRBJ2-2 | TRBV6-6 | CASRPTGTGELFF
TRBJ1-2 | TRBV20-1 | CSATDRSGYGYTF
TRBJ1-2 | TRBV20-1 | CSARAVDTDYGYTF
TRBJ2-7 | TRBV18 | CASSPTLGDTYEQYF
TRBJ2-5 | TRBV7-2 | CASSPPGPRETQYF
TRBJ1-5 | TRBV19 | CASRSGNQPQHF
TRBJ1-2 | TRBV20-1 | CSATRQRNYGYTF
TRBJ2-7 | TRBV7-9 | CASSSSAGSTYEQYF
TRBJ1-5 | TRBV5-1 | CASSPSGASSQPQHF
TRBJ1-1 | TRBV7-2 | CASSSQGLRAEAFF
TRBJ1-6 | TRBV4-3 | CASSPGTGSTLSDNSPLHF
TRBJ2-3 | TRBV20-1 | CSARGGAGARTGTQYF
TRBJ1-2 | TRBV4-3 | CASSQPDREVRGYTF
TRBJ2-7 | TRBV5-1 | CASSSDRRINEQYF
TRBJ1-2 | TRBV29-1 | CSVVRDSKGYGYTF
TRBJ2-4 | TRBV11-2 | CASSTGTALAKNIQYF
TRBJ2-3 | TRBV7-6 | CASSLDILNTDTQYF
TRBJ2-2 | TRBV7-2 | CASSLVGGRNTGELFF
TRBJ2-2 | TRBV29-1 | CSVEGGLGELFF
TRBJ2-3 | TRBV19 | CASSLSWDTQYF
TRBJ2-7 | TRBV19 | CASSILLAGGKPYEQYF
TRBJ2-7 | TRBV20-1 | CSAIPAILTYEQYF
TRBJ2-3 | TRBV11-2 | CASSFPPRLAGGRDTQYF
TRBJ2-7 | TRBV29-1 | CSVGVTQGHREQYF
TRBJ2-5 | TRBV7-3 | CASSLTASGGYETQYF
TRBJ1-2 | TRBV24-1 | CATSARSWNGYTF
TRBJ1-5 | TRBV7-9 | CASSLESGHQPQHF
TRBJ2-3 | TRBV2 | CASSERRQDTQYF
TRBJ1-1 | TRBV6-1 | CASSESTPHPEF
TRBJ1-2 | TRBV12-3/TRBV12-4 | CASSLGGSSQLYYGYTF
TRBJ2-2 | TRBV7-2 | CASSLGGVTGELFF
TRBJ2-7 | TRBV28 | CASSLGQGFEQYF
TRBJ1-2 | TRBV10-3 | CAISESGINYGYTF
TRBJ1-1 | TRBV7-2 | CASSLAHWTPEAFF
TRBJ2-2 | TRBV7-9 | CASSLVTPGELFF
TRBJ1-4 | TRBV7-9 | CASSPWAKGEKLFF
TRBJ1-6 | TRBV3-1 | CASSGGQGGNSPLHF
TRBJ2-1 | TRBV18 | CASSPIPPDGYNEQFF